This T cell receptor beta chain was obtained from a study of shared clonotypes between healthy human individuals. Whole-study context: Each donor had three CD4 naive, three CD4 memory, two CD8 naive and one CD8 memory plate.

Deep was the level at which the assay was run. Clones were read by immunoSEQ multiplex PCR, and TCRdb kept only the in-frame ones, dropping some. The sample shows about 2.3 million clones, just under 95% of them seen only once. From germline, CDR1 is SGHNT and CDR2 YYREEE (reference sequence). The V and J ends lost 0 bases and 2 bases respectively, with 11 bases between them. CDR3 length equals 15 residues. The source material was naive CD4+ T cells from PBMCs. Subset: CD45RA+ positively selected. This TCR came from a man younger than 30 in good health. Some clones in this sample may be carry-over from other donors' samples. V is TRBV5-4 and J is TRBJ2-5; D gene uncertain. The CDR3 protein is CASSLVGQIQETQYF. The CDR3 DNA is TGTGCCAGCAGCTTGGTAGGGCAGATTCAAGAGACCCAGTACTTC.